The source of this T cell receptor beta chain is a study of T-cell reconstitution after alpha-beta-depleted transplantation in children listed by TCRdb under 2016. Regarding the complete study: The study quantitatively tracked T-cell immune reconstitution after TCRalphabeta/CD19-depleted allogeneic hematopoietic cell transplantation in children using TCR repertoire profiling.

Comments on this clonotype: It lacks a known antigen. Germline is not matched at one junction end, which may reflect a read error.

Libraries came from PCR. Instrument on record: Illumina HiSeq 2500. TCR library preparation used molecular barcoding, with unique molecular identifiers applied to normalize quantification of the TCRbeta repertoire. TCRdb passed the public sequencing reads through fastp at Q25 and MiXCR, retaining productive beta sequences. Each record represents a unique CDR3 protein, reported with the most common genes and DNA among its rows. Recorded for this sample are roughly 400,000 distinct CDR3 sequences; roughly 20% of them occurred a single time. 3.5% to 4% of the sample is held by the ten biggest clonotypes. From cysteine to phenylalanine, the CDR3 is 16 amino acids long. Left in the record is the CDR3 DNA by itself, 48 bases read in frame from the first base.

This specimen consisted of PBMCs from the stem cell graft donor, obtained from the stem cell graft. The sequence is built from TRBV12-3 or TRBV12-4 and TRBJ2-1; the central 9 bases match TRBD1. This clonotype was obtained from a human donor who donated a stem cell graft to a child with acute myeloid leukemia. The bases are TGTGCCAGCAGCTTAGACGGGACAGGGAGTTGGAATGAGCAGTTCTTC. The encoded protein is CASSLDGTGSWNEQFF.